This entry lists 28 T cell receptor beta chains sequenced from one sample in a study of T cells after yellow fever vaccination. TCRdb independently ran MiXCR on the 5' RACE reads; one entry per CDR3 protein. This table holds roughly 100,000 distinct CDR3 sequences, about 8.2% found once. The sample here was CD8+ T cells not binding an NS4B(214-222) dextramer, sorted from PBMCs, taken around 15 days after the first yellow fever vaccination. All receptors derive from a man younger than 30 who received the YFV17D yellow fever vaccine.

This clonotype was detected only a few times. The chain has TRBV6-5 and TRBJ1-1; a weak D match, TRBD1 (5 bases). The V gene's germline CDR1 is MNHEY and CDR2 SVGAGI. V lost 0 bases to trimming and J lost 5 bases, with 10 bases between them. The CDR3 length is 14 residues. CDR3 region: CASSYSRTMTEAFF. CDR3 bases: TGTGCCAGCAGTTACTCCAGGACAATGACTGAAGCTTTCTTT.

The sample holds many counts of this clonotype. The chain carries TRBV7-2 and TRBJ2-7; D not certain. Germline V gene sequence: CDR1 SGHTA, CDR2 FQGNSA. The V end lost 6 bases, the J end lost 6 bases, and 15 bases lay between the germline ends. The CDR3 covers 13 residues. Here the CDR3 reads CASSEGPLSEQYV. CDR3 coding DNA: TGTGCCAGCAGTGAAGGCCCCCTTTCCGAGCAGTACGTC.

This rearrangement joins TRBV3-1 to TRBJ2-7; a possible D gene is TRBD2 (6 bases). Germline CDR1 LGHDT, CDR2 YNNKEL (reference sequence). The V gene lost 4 bases and the J gene lost 0 bases, with 13 bases spanning the gap. The CDR3 loop spans 15 amino acids. The CDR3 loop is CASSPPLAPSYEQYF. The DNA for the CDR3 is TGTGCCAGCAGCCCACCACTAGCCCCCTCCTACGAGCAGTACTTC.

Ten or more counts support this clonotype. This chain joins TRBV20-1 and TRBJ1-3; perhaps TRBD1 as D (6 bases). The V gene lost 3 bases and the J gene lost 7 bases, with 19 bases spanning the gap. The CDR3 is 15 residues long. The germline CDR1 and CDR2 sequences are DFQATT and SNEGSKA (reference sequence). The CDR3 nucleotides are TGCAGTGCTAGCGGGACAACTGGATACTGGAACACCATATATTTT. Translation gives CSASGTTGYWNTIYF.

This chain joins TRBV20-1 and TRBJ1-2; TRBD1 matches 7 bases. CDR1 is DFQATT, CDR2 SNEGSKA, per germline (reference sequence). The CDR3 covers 14 residues. V shed 4 bases and J 3 bases; nucleotides not matched to a gene: 8. CDR3 sequence (DNA): TGCAGTGCTAAGCCTCGGGACAGCTACTATGGCTACACCTTC. Amino acids: CSAKPRDSYYGYTF.

This clonotype has ten or more counts. The J gene is TRBJ1-2, the V gene TRBV20-1, with 8 bases aligning to TRBD1. This CDR3 is built from 15 residues. V was clipped by 1 base and J by 2 bases; unmatched bases: 6. CDR1 DFQATT and CDR2 SNEGSKA come from the germline V gene (reference sequence). CDR3 nucleotide sequence: TGCAGTGCTAGAGGAGGGACAGGAGCAAACTATGGCTACACCTTC. This gives the protein CSARGGTGANYGYTF.

This clonotype was recorded many times. V gene TRBV7-3 combines with J gene TRBJ2-2; D is perhaps TRBD2 (6 bases). The germline gives CDR1 SGHTA, CDR2 FQGTGA. The CDR3 covers 16 residues. Trimming shortened V by 6 bases and J by 3 bases, and 17 bases separated the two germline ends. The CDR3 loop reads CASRALGASDTGELFF. The CDR3 coding sequence is TGTGCCAGCAGAGCCCTTGGGGCTAGCGACACCGGGGAGCTGTTTTTT. Full variable domain (rest looked up from reference TRBV7-3 and TRBJ2-2): GAGVSQTPSNKVTEKGKYVELRCDPISGHTALYWYRQSLGQGPEFLIYFQGTGAADDSGLPNDRFFAVRPEGSVSTLKIQRTERGDSAVYLCASRALGASDTGELFFGEGSRLTVL.

This sequence joins TRBV12-3 or TRBV12-4 and TRBJ1-1, with no clear D. The length of the CDR3 is 14 residues. V was shortened by 4 bases and J by 5 bases, with 14 bases between the two germline ends. In DNA, the CDR3 is TGTGCCAGCAGTTCTACGAATGTTAGGACTGAAGCTTTCTTT. It is translated as CASSSTNVRTEAFF.

This clonotype was counted between two and nine times. The V call is TRBV7-2, the J call TRBJ1-6; no firm D call. V was clipped by 7 bases and J by 6 bases, with 10 bases between them. Germline V CDR1 and CDR2: SGHTA, FQGNSA. This CDR3 is 13 amino acids long. CDR3 amino acids: CASKGRANSPLHF. The CDR3 DNA follows: TGTGCCAGCAAAGGGAGAGCTAATTCACCCCTCCACTTT.

This clonotype turned up a few times. This rearrangement joins TRBV9 to TRBJ2-1; D gene ambiguous. Deletions cut 0 bases from V and 0 bases from J, with 7 bases between. This CDR3 is 15 amino acids long. Germline lookup yields CDR1 SGDLS and CDR2 YYNGEE. CDR3 sequence (DNA): TGTGCCAGCAGCGTAGGGAAGACCTCCTACAATGAGCAGTTCTTC. Encoded protein: CASSVGKTSYNEQFF.

This chain connects TRBV7-2 to TRBJ1-1; weak D call: TRBD1 (5 bases). Trimming stripped 4 bases from V and 4 bases from J, with 19 bases between. The CDR3 runs 16 residues. Looked up from germline, CDR1 is SGHTA and CDR2 is FQGNSA. CDR3 residues: CASSYDGRGSGTEAFF. For the CDR3, the DNA is TGTGCCAGCAGCTATGACGGACGGGGGAGCGGCACTGAAGCTTTCTTT.

There are a few counts of this clonotype. This chain uses TRBV15 with TRBJ1-2; D remains unclear. V was cut by 5 bases and J by 4 bases, with 20 bases left in between. CDR3 length: 16 residues. Germline V gives CDR1 LNHNV, CDR2 YYDKDF (reference sequence). The CDR3 DNA reads TGTGCCACCAGCGGGCACTTGGTCCCCAGTCTCTATGGCTACACCTTC. It translates to CATSGHLVPSLYGYTF.

The chain links TRBV13 to TRBJ2-5; no clear D. This CDR3 is built from 13 residues. Per the germline V gene, CDR1 is PRHDT and CDR2 is FYEKMQ (reference sequence). V shed 0 bases and J shed 2 bases, with 4 bases lying between them. CDR3 sequence: CASSLGRQETQYF. As DNA, the CDR3 is TGTGCCAGCAGCTTAGGGCGGCAAGAGACCCAGTACTTC.

The rearrangement joins TRBV6-2 or TRBV6-3 to TRBJ2-4; D may correspond to TRBD1 or TRBD2 (5 bases each). The V gene's germline CDR1 is MNHEY and CDR2 SVGEGT. The CDR3 length is 18 residues. V gave up 0 bases and J gave up 0 bases, with 15 bases separating them. The CDR3 here is CASSYSKYEGLAKNIQYF. DNA for the CDR3: TGTGCCAGCAGTTACTCGAAGTATGAGGGGCTAGCCAAAAACATTCAGTACTTC.

The CDR3: CASSFNNRIGEKLFF. The CDR3 DNA sequence: TGTGCCAGCAGTTTCAACAACCGCATAGGGGAAAAACTGTTTTTT. The rearrangement links TRBV12-3 or TRBV12-4 to TRBJ1-4; D gene uncertain. The V end was cut by 3 bases, the J end by 8 bases, with 16 bases between. CDR3 length: 15 residues.

This clonotype has only a few counts. The chain links TRBV12-3 or TRBV12-4 to TRBJ2-2; D not certain. Trimming took off 5 bases at V and 7 bases at J, with 8 bases between the two ends. The CDR3 length is 12 residues. The CDR3 loop is CASSLEVGELFF. DNA for the CDR3: TGTGCCAGCAGTCTTGAGGTCGGGGAGCTGTTTTTT.

This clonotype was seen only a few times. The chain uses TRBV12-3 or TRBV12-4 and TRBJ2-3, with 7 bases aligning to TRBD2. V dropped 5 bases and J dropped 4; count of bases not matched to a gene: 0. The CDR3 runs to 12 residues. The CDR3 sequence is CASSRGADTQYF. The DNA of the CDR3 is TGTGCCAGCAGTCGGGGGGCAGATACGCAGTATTTT.

Many counts were recorded for this clonotype. The chain recombines TRBV12-3 or TRBV12-4 with TRBJ2-7; D is uncertain. CDR3 length equals 13 residues. Trimming took off 1 base at V and 5 bases at J, with 9 bases between the two ends. The CDR3 nucleotides are TGTGCCAGCAGTTTAGGCCCGCTCGACGAGCAGTACTTC. Translation gives CASSLGPLDEQYF.

This clonotype came up a few times. The chain uses TRBV20-1 and TRBJ2-6; TRBD1 matches at 7 bases. The junction had 19 bases not matched to a gene; V was cut back by 0 bases and J by 2 bases. Per germline, CDR1 DFQATT and CDR2 SNEGSKA (reference sequence). The CDR3 covers 21 residues. The CDR3 nucleotides read TGCAGTGCTAGAGATTCCCAGGGGTTGACAGGGAGTGTAGCTGGGGCCAACGTCCTGACTTTC. It yields the protein CSARDSQGLTGSVAGANVLTF.

This clonotype was counted between two and nine times. This chain connects TRBV7-9 to TRBJ2-7, with no clear D. The V gene's germline CDR1 is SEHNR and CDR2 FQNEAQ (reference sequence). The V end lost 5 bases, the J end lost 3 bases, and 17 bases lay between the germline ends. The CDR3 covers 15 residues. The CDR3 sequence is CASSPPGRMIYEQYF. The CDR3 DNA reads TGTGCCAGCAGCCCCCCCGGCAGGATGATCTACGAGCAGTACTTC. Filled out from reference TRBV7-9 and TRBJ2-7, the complete variable domain reads DTGVSQNPRHKITKRGQNVTFRCDPISEHNRLYWYRQTLGQGPEFLTYFQNEAQLEKSRLLSDRFSAERPKGSFSTLEIQRTEQGDSAMYLCASSPPGRMIYEQYFGPGTRLTVT.

The V call is TRBV6-1, the J call TRBJ1-5; unclear D gene. Germline V lookup: CDR1 MNHNS, CDR2 SASEGT. The CDR3 length is 14 residues. V was shortened by 2 bases and J by 0 bases, with 5 bases between the two germline ends. The DNA of the CDR3 is TGTGCCAGCAGTGAACAGGTTAGCAATCAGCCCCAGCATTTT. This gives the protein CASSEQVSNQPQHF.

This clonotype was seen a few times. The V and J genes are TRBV4-1 and TRBJ2-7, with 9 bases matching TRBD1. V was clipped by 1 base and J by 2 bases; unmatched bases: 6. From germline, CDR1 is MGHRA and CDR2 YSYEKL. The CDR3 has 16 residues. The CDR3 DNA sequence: TGCGCCAGCAGCCAAGCCGGGACAGGGTTTGCCTACGAGCAGTACTTC. Its translation: CASSQAGTGFAYEQYF.

In this sample, this clonotype turned up a few times. V gene TRBV11-1 combines with J gene TRBJ2-1, with 15 bases aligning to TRBD2. CDR1 and CDR2 from the germline V gene are SGHAT and FQDESV (reference sequence). The CDR3 runs 20 residues. With 2 bases clipped from V and 3 bases from J, the junction kept 11 bases outside the gene matches. This chain's CDR3 is CASSLTPGTSGGRDYNEQFF. In nucleotides, the CDR3 is TGTGCCAGCAGCTTAACACCGGGGACTAGCGGGGGGCGAGACTACAATGAGCAGTTCTTC.

This clonotype has ten or more counts. This chain links TRBV5-1 with TRBJ2-7; a weak D match, TRBD2 (5 bases). Between the trimmed V and J ends, which lost 4 bases and 2 bases, there was a span of 13 bases. This CDR3 comprises 14 residues. Germline V lookup: CDR1 SGHRS, CDR2 YFSETQ. Here the CDR3 DNA reads TGCGCCAGCAGCCCGGAGGCCTTTACCTACGAGCAGTACTTC. It translates to CASSPEAFTYEQYF.

This clonotype appeared a few times. The chain recombines TRBV29-1 with TRBJ2-2, with D perhaps given as TRBD1 or TRBD2 (5 bases each). With 6 bases removed from V and 0 bases from J, the gap between germline ends came to 14 bases. The CDR3 is 15 amino acids. Germline CDR1 is SQVTM and CDR2 is ANQGSEA. The CDR3 loop reads CSVFDGAPNTGELFF. The CDR3 DNA follows: TGCAGCGTCTTTGACGGGGCCCCGAACACCGGGGAGCTGTTTTTT.

DNA for the CDR3: TGCGCCAGCAGCTTACAGCGGGGGGCCTCCTACAATGAGCAGTTCTTC. Protein product: CASSLQRGASYNEQFF. The chain couples TRBV5-1 to TRBJ2-1; 9 nucleotides line up with TRBD2. CDR1 and CDR2 from the germline V gene are SGHRS and YFSETQ. The CDR3 length is 16 residues. The V gene end was trimmed by 2 bases and the J gene end by 0 bases; junction bases not matched to a gene: 3.

In this sample, this clonotype turned up a few times. The gene calls are TRBV25-1 and TRBJ1-2; TRBD1 agrees at 8 bases. Germline V lookup: CDR1 MGHDK, CDR2 SYGVNS. The CDR3 extends over 14 amino acids. J lost 5 bases, V lost 4 bases, and 6 bases had no gene match. This chain's CDR3 is CASSGDRRRYGYTF. The CDR3 DNA follows: TGTGCCAGCAGTGGGGACAGGCGGAGGTATGGCTACACCTTC.

The table lists this clonotype with many counts. J is TRBJ2-1 and V is TRBV12-3 or TRBV12-4; no clear D. The CDR3 consists of 15 residues. The V end lost 4 bases, the J end lost 0 bases, and 10 bases lay between the germline ends. The CDR3, as DNA: TGTGCCAGCAGTTCTACGTGGAGCTCCTACAATGAGCAGTTCTTC. Protein product: CASSSTWSSYNEQFF.